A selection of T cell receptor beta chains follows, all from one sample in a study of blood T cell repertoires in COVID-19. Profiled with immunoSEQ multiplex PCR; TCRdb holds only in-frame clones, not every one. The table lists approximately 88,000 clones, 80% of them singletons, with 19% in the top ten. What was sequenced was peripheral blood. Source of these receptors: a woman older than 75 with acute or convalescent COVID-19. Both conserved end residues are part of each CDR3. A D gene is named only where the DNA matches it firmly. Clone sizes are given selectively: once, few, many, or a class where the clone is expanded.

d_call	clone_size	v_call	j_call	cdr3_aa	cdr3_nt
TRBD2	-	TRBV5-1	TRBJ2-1	CASSSLGLAGEQFF	TGCGCCAGCAGCTCATTAGGACTAGCGGGCGAGCAGTTCTTC
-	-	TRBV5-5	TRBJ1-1	CASSFADRNTEAFF	TGTGCCAGCAGCTTCGCGGACAGGAACACTGAAGCTTTCTTT
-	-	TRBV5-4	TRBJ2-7	CASSLASEQYF	TGTGCCAGCAGCTTGGCATCCGAGCAGTACTTC
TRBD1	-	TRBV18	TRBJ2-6	CASSRQGDGANVLTF	TGTGCCAGCTCACGACAGGGGGATGGGGCCAACGTCCTGACTTTC
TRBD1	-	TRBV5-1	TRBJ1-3	CASSLTGVSGNTIYF	TGCGCCAGCAGCCTAACAGGGGTCTCTGGAAACACCATATATTTT
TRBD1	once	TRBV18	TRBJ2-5	CASSPPVDRGQETQYF	TGTGCCAGCTCACCACCCGTCGACAGGGGACAAGAGACCCAGTACTTC
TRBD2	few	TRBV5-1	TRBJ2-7	CASSLAFSGSEQYF	TGCGCCAGCAGCTTGGCTTTTAGCGGGAGTGAGCAGTACTTC
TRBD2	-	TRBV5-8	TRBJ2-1	CASSLGLAGGSYNEQFF	TGTGCCAGCAGCTTGGGACTAGCGGGAGGGAGCTACAATGAGCAGTTCTTC
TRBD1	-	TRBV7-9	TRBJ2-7	CASSFGTGSFYEQYF	TGTGCCAGCAGCTTCGGGACAGGGTCCTTCTACGAGCAGTACTTC
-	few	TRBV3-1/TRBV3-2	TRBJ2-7	CASSPQTKSLASKSYEQYF	TGTGCCAGCAGCCCCCAAACTAAATCCCTAGCGTCGAAATCCTACGAGCAGTACTTC
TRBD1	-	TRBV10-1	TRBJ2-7	CASSLGQEVLKQYF	TGCGCCAGCAGTTTAGGACAGGAGGTGTTAAAGCAGTACTTC
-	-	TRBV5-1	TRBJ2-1	CASSLGGSSYNEQFF	TGCGCCAGCAGCTTAGGGGGTAGCTCCTACAATGAGCAGTTCTTC
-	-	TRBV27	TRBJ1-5	CASSFDIVARKPDQPQHF	TGTGCCAGCAGTTTTGATATCGTGGCCCGTAAACCAGATCAGCCCCAGCATTTT
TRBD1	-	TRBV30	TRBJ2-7	CAWSVGQGASYEQYF	TGTGCCTGGAGTGTCGGACAGGGAGCTTCCTACGAGCAGTACTTC
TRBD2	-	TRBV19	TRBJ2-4	CASLGGDRSGGIQYF	TGTGCCAGTCTCGGGGGGGACCGGTCGGGAGGCATTCAGTACTTC
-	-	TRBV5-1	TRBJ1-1	CASSMGTGMGTEAFF	TGCGCCAGCAGCATGGGGACGGGGATGGGTACTGAAGCTTTCTTT
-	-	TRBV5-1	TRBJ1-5	CASSVDTNQPQHF	TGCGCCAGCAGCGTAGACACAAATCAGCCCCAGCATTTT
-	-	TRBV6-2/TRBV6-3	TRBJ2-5	CASSYDRIRGETQYF	TGTGCCAGCAGTTACGACAGAATTAGAGGAGAGACCCAGTACTTC
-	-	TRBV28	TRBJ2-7	CASSPTGFYEQYF	TGTGCCAGCAGCCCCACAGGGTTCTACGAGCAGTACTTC
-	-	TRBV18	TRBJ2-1	CASSPPLTRPEQFF	TGTGCCAGCTCACCACCCCTGACTAGACCTGAGCAGTTCTTC
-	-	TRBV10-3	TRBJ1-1	CAISEFQSGHTEAFF	TGTGCCATCAGTGAGTTCCAGTCAGGGCACACTGAAGCTTTCTTT
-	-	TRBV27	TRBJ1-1	CASQYSAGAGTEAFF	TGTGCCAGTCAGTACTCGGCAGGGGCGGGTACTGAAGCTTTCTTT
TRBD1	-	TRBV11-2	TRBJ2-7	CASSPGQMYEQYF	TGTGCCAGCAGCCCGGGACAGATGTACGAGCAGTACTTC
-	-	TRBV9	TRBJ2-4	CASSQGAKNIQYF	TGTGCCAGCAGTCAGGGGGCCAAAAACATTCAGTACTTC
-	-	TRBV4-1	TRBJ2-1	CASSKLANYNEQFF	TGCGCCAGCAGCAAGCTAGCGAACTACAATGAGCAGTTCTTC
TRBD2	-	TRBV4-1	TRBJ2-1	CASSRELAGGYNEQFF	TGCGCCAGCAGCCGCGAACTAGCGGGGGGCTACAATGAGCAGTTCTTC
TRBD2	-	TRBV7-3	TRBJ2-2	CASSLGLAATGELFF	TGTGCCAGCAGCTTAGGACTAGCGGCGACCGGGGAGCTGTTTTTT
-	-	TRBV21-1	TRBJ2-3	CASSKGRRGRADTQYF	TGTGCCAGCAGCAAAGGACGCAGGGGGCGCGCAGATACGCAGTATTTT
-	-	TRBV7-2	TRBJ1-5	CASSPTPGQPQHF	TGTGCCAGCAGCCCGACCCCGGGGCAGCCCCAGCATTTT
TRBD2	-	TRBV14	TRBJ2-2	CASSPRGAGANTGELFF	TGTGCCAGCAGCCCTCGCGGTGCGGGAGCGAACACCGGGGAGCTGTTTTTT
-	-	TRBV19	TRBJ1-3	CASSTPLSSGNTIYF	TGTGCCAGTAGTACCCCCCTTAGCTCTGGAAACACCATATATTTT
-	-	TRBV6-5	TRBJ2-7	CASEGTPSYEQYF	TGTGCCAGCGAAGGGACACCGTCCTACGAGCAGTACTTC
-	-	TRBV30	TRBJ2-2	CACSTLVRNTGELFF	TGTGCCTGTTCCACCCTGGTCAGGAATACCGGGGAGCTGTTTTTT
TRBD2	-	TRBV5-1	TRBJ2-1	CASSLAGSFSEQFF	TGCGCCAGCAGCTTAGCGGGGTCTTTTAGTGAGCAGTTCTTC
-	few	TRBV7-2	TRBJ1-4	CASSHSGTMEGKLFF	TGTGCCAGCAGCCACTCCGGGACTATGGAGGGAAAACTGTTTTTT
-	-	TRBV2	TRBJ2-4	CASSFSDRTLSIQYF	TGTGCCAGCAGTTTTTCCGACAGAACTCTCAGCATTCAGTACTTC
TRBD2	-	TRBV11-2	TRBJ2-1	CASSPGDKRGGFEQFF	TGTGCCAGCAGCCCTGGTGACAAGCGGGGGGGCTTTGAGCAGTTCTTC